These 21 T cell receptor beta chains were all obtained from the same sample, sequenced in a study of CD8 T cell repertoires and HIV-1 epitope variants. Using immunoSEQ multiplex PCR, the repertoire was profiled, and TCRdb retains in-frame clones only, with some absent. The sample records about 90,000 clones, roughly 81% being singletons. The sample taken for sequencing was uncultured baseline CD8+ T cells from peripheral blood mononuclear cells (PBMCs). The receptors were gathered from a male donor with HIV.

The chain is built from TRBV6-6 and TRBJ2-7, with 12 bases aligning to TRBD2. V shed 6 bases and J 5 bases; nucleotides not matched to a gene: 8. Germline-derived CDR1 and CDR2 are MNHNY and SVGAGI (reference sequence). The length of the CDR3 is 15 residues. The CDR3 sequence is CASSPRTSGKHEQYF. The CDR3 DNA sequence: TGTGCCAGCAGCCCCCGGACTAGCGGGAAACACGAGCAGTACTTC.

This clone was recorded at least ten times. This chain uses TRBV5-3 with TRBJ1-5; TRBD1 is a possible D gene (6 bases). TRBV5-3 has ORF status, its function being uncertain. The germline V and J ends were trimmed by 4 bases and 4 bases, with 30 bases remaining between them. This CDR3 comprises 20 residues. Written as DNA, the CDR3 is TGTGCCAGAAGCGGTACCGATTACAGGGCCCTGGGCGAGAGGAATCAGCCCCAGCATTTT. The encoded protein is CARSGTDYRALGERNQPQHF.

The V gene is TRBV9, the J gene TRBJ2-3; TRBD2 matches 7 bases. The CDR3 totals 15 residues. V shed 0 bases, J shed 2 bases, and the junction held 3 bases outside the gene matches. The germline V gene encodes CDR1 SGDLS and CDR2 YYNGEE. The CDR3 nucleotides read TGTGCCAGCAGCGTAGGAGCGGGGACCACAGATACGCAGTATTTT. It translates to CASSVGAGTTDTQYF.

The rearrangement joins TRBV11-2 to TRBJ2-5, with D possibly being TRBD2 (6 bases). This CDR3 has 14 residues. Trimming removed 3 bases from V and 3 bases from J, with 11 bases in between. In germline, CDR1 is SGHAT, CDR2 FQNNGV. In DNA, the CDR3 is TGTGCCAGCAGCTTTAGCGGACCGAAAGAGACCCAGTACTTC. Translated, it gives CASSFSGPKETQYF.

This clone has only one observation. The V and J genes are TRBV5-1 and TRBJ2-1, with 7 bases identical to TRBD2. Trimming removed 0 bases from V and 2 bases from J; junction bases left unmatched: 5. This CDR3 spans 16 amino acids. Germline CDR1 is SGHRS and CDR2 is YFSETQ. CDR3 nucleotides: TGCGCCAGCAGCTTGGAGGCTAGCGGCACCTACAATGAGCAGTTCTTC. Protein sequence: CASSLEASGTYNEQFF.

J is TRBJ2-7 and V is TRBV5-5; TRBD1 agrees at 11 bases. CDR1 is SGHKS and CDR2 is YYEKEE in the germline V gene (reference sequence). The CDR3 extends over 15 amino acids. V was pared by 5 bases and J by 4 bases, with 8 bases of the junction left unmatched. CDR3 bases: TGTGCCAGCAGAATCGGGACAGGGGGTATTTACGAGCAGTACTTC. Protein: CASRIGTGGIYEQYF.

This clone was seen more than once but under ten times. The J gene is TRBJ2-7, the V gene TRBV7-9; 8 bases agree with TRBD1. Germline assignment: CDR1 SEHNR and CDR2 FQNEAQ (reference sequence). The length of the CDR3 is 17 residues. V shed 4 bases and J 3 bases; nucleotides not matched to a gene: 14. The CDR3 reads CASSSTLRGQGIYEQYF. The CDR3 coding sequence is TGTGCCAGCAGCTCGACCCTGAGAGGACAGGGTATCTACGAGCAGTACTTC. The full variable domain, with the rest looked up from reference TRBV7-9 and TRBJ2-7, is DTGVSQNPRHKITKRGQNVTFRCDPISEHNRLYWYRQTLGQGPEFLTYFQNEAQLEKSRLLSDRFSAERPKGSFSTLEIQRTEQGDSAMYLCASSSTLRGQGIYEQYFGPGTRLTVT.

This clone has only a few counts. The chain has TRBV28 and TRBJ1-4, with TRBD1 as a possible D gene (6 bases). V lost 6 bases and J 10 bases, leaving 12 bases between the germline ends. Germline assignment: CDR1 MDHEN and CDR2 SYDVKM. The CDR3 is made up of 12 amino acids. CDR3 sequence reads: CASRGEGGKLFF. The DNA for the CDR3 is TGTGCCAGCAGGGGGGAAGGGGGAAAACTGTTTTTT.

V and J are TRBV5-6 and TRBJ1-2; 9 bases align to TRBD1. Germline CDR1 SGHDT, CDR2 YYEEEE. CDR3 length equals 16 residues. The V and J ends lost 6 bases and 3 bases, in that order; junction bases with no gene match: 12. This CDR3 reads CASNQYLQGADYGYTF. In DNA form, the CDR3 reads TGTGCCAGCAACCAATATTTACAGGGGGCTGACTATGGCTACACCTTC. The variable domain in full, completed from reference TRBV5-6 and TRBJ1-2, reads DAGVTQSPTHLIKTRGQQVTLRCSPKSGHDTVSWYQQALGQGPQFIFQYYEEEERQRGNFPDRFSGHQFPNYSSELNVNALLLGDSALYLCASNQYLQGADYGYTFGSGTRLTVV.

The chain couples TRBV7-2 to TRBJ2-7, with TRBD2 matching 10 bases. This CDR3 region has 19 residues. The V and J ends lost 4 bases and 2 bases, in that order; junction bases with no gene match: 17. CDR1 and CDR2 (germline): SGHTA, FQGNSA. CDR3 sequence: CASSSPLDPSGSFPYEQYF. The DNA of the CDR3 is TGTGCCAGCAGCTCACCCCTTGACCCTAGCGGGAGCTTCCCCTACGAGCAGTACTTC.

The V gene is TRBV19, the J gene TRBJ2-1; the D gene is possibly TRBD1 (6 bases). V lost 3 bases and J lost 7, with 13 bases in between. There are 14 residues in the CDR3. The germline gives CDR1 LNHDA, CDR2 SQIVND (reference sequence). CDR3 sequence: CASSIQQGSNEQFF. The CDR3 DNA sequence: TGTGCCAGTAGTATCCAGCAGGGGTCGAATGAGCAGTTCTTC.

This clone was detected only once. The rearrangement joins TRBV7-2 to TRBJ2-1, with a possible D match to TRBD2 (7 bases). The V gene lost 3 bases and the J gene lost 6 bases, with 15 bases spanning the gap. Germline V gene lookup returns CDR1 SGHTA and CDR2 FQGNSA. This CDR3 region has 15 residues. The CDR3 loop is CASSFPRGGINEQFF. The DNA of the CDR3 is TGTGCCAGCAGCTTCCCGAGGGGGGGCATCAATGAGCAGTTCTTC.

The CDR3 DNA reads as TGTGCCAGCAGGCGTTCTAGCGGGGCCTACAATGAGCAGTTCTTC. Translation gives CASRRSSGAYNEQFF. V is TRBV7-2 and J is TRBJ2-1; 9 nucleotides align to TRBD2. This CDR3 is built from 15 residues. V gave up 6 bases and J gave up 2 bases; unmatched junction bases: 5. CDR1 and CDR2 (germline): SGHTA, FQGNSA.

The rearrangement joins TRBV11-2 to TRBJ2-3, with D hard to call. The V gene lost 2 bases and the J gene lost 6 bases, with 15 bases spanning the gap. Germline lookup yields CDR1 SGHAT and CDR2 FQNNGV. There are 15 residues in the CDR3. CDR3 residues: CASSLRTPQWDTQYF. Written as DNA, the CDR3 is TGTGCCAGCAGCTTAAGAACGCCACAATGGGATACGCAGTATTTT.

V gene TRBV4-2 combines with J gene TRBJ1-2, with D maybe TRBD1 (6 bases). The V and J ends lost 0 bases and 6 bases respectively, with 14 bases between them. This CDR3 is built from 15 residues. Germline assignment: CDR1 LGHNA and CDR2 YNFKEQ. The CDR3, as DNA: TGTGCCAGCAGCCAAGAAGAGGTCAGGGGCCATGGCTACACCTTC. Translation gives CASSQEEVRGHGYTF.

The genes are TRBV13 and TRBJ2-3, with unresolved D. The CDR3 extends over 15 amino acids. Trimming cost V 5 bases and J 2 bases, with 14 bases left between them. Looked up from germline, CDR1 is PRHDT and CDR2 is FYEKMQ (reference sequence). CDR3 nucleotide sequence: TGTGCCAGCAGCCCGAGTTACGAGATCACAGATACGCAGTATTTT. This encodes CASSPSYEITDTQYF. The full variable domain, rest sourced from reference TRBV13 and TRBJ2-3, is AAGVIQSPRHLIKEKRETATLKCYPIPRHDTVYWYQQGPGQDPQFLISFYEKMQSDKGSIPDRFSAQQFSDYHSELNMSSLELGDSALYFCASSPSYEITDTQYFGPGTRLTVL.

This rearrangement joins TRBV5-6 to TRBJ2-7; TRBD2 is a possible D gene (5 bases). Germline CDR1 reads SGHDT; CDR2 reads YYEEEE. This CDR3 has 13 residues. V was cut by 4 bases and J by 0 bases, with 8 bases left in between. This CDR3 reads CASSGGHSYEQYF. CDR3 bases: TGTGCCAGCAGCGGCGGGCACTCCTACGAGCAGTACTTC.

The V call is TRBV6-5, the J call TRBJ1-3; D gene unclear. The V gene's germline CDR1 is MNHEY and CDR2 SVGAGI. The CDR3 consists of 15 residues. The V and J ends lost 6 bases and 1 base respectively, with 13 bases between them. The CDR3 sequence is CASRSRANSGNTIYF. CDR3 sequence (DNA): TGTGCCAGCAGAAGCCGGGCCAATTCTGGAAACACCATATATTTT.

The J gene is TRBJ2-1, the V gene TRBV4-3, with 7 bases aligning to TRBD1. Germline V gene sequence: CDR1 LGHNA, CDR2 YSLEER. This CDR3 has 16 residues. V shed 0 bases, J shed 12 bases, and the junction held 14 bases outside the gene matches. For the CDR3, the DNA is TGCGCCAGCAGCCAAGATTTGGGCCTGACAGGGACCAGGCAGTTCTTC. Its protein is CASSQDLGLTGTRQFF.

This chain links TRBV11-3 with TRBJ2-7, with 8 bases aligning to TRBD2. CDR1 SGHNT and CDR2 YENEEA come from the germline V gene. The CDR3 sequence is 16 residues long. Losses at the gene ends were 0 bases for V and 9 bases for J; bases not matched to a gene: 13. CDR3 region: CASSLDRGTRANGQYF. DNA for the CDR3: TGTGCCAGCAGCTTAGATAGGGGGACTAGGGCGAATGGGCAGTACTTC.

The chain uses TRBV28 and TRBJ1-1; no clear D gene. The CDR3 has 13 amino acids. From germline, CDR1 is MDHEN and CDR2 SYDVKM. V was trimmed by 6 bases and J by 1 base, leaving 9 bases between them. CDR3 sequence reads: CASRIKPNTEAFF. The CDR3 DNA reads as TGTGCCAGCAGAATCAAACCGAACACTGAAGCTTTCTTT.